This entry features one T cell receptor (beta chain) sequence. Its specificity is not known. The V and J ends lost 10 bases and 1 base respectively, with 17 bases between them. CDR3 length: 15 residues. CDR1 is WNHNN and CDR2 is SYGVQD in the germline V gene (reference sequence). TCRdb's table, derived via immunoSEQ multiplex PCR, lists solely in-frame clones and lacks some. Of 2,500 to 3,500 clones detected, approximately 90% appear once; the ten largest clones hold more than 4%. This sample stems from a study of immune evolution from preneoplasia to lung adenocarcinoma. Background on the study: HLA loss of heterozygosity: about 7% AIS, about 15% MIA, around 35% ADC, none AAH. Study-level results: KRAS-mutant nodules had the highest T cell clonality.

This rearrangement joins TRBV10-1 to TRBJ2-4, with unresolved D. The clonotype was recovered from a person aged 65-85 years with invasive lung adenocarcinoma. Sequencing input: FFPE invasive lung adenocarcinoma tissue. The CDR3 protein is CATKSWDRAKNIQYF. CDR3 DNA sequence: TGCGCCACCAAATCGTGGGATAGGGCCAAAAACATTCAGTACTTC.